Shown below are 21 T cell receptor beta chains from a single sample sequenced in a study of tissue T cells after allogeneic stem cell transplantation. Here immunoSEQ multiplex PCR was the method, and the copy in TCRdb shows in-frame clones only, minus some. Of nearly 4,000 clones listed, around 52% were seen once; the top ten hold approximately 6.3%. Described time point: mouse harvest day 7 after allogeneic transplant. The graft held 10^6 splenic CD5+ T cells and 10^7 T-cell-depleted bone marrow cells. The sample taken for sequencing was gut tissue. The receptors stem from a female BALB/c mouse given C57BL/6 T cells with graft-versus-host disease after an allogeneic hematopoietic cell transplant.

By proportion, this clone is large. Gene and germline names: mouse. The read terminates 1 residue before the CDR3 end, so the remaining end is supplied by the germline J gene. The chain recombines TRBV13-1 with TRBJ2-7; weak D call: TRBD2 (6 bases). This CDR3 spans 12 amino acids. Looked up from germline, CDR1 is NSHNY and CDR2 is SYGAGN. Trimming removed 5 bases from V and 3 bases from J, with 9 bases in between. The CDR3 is CASRGDFYEQYF. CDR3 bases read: TGTGCCAGCAGGGGGGACTTCTATGAACAGTAC.

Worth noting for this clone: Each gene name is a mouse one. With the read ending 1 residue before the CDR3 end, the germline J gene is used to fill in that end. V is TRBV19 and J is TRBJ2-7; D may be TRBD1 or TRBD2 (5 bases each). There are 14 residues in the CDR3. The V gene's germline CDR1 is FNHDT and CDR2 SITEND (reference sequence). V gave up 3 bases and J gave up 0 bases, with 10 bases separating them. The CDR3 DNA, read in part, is TGTGCCAGCAGTAGGCGGGGCCCCTCCTATGAACAGTAC. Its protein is CASSRRGPSYEQY. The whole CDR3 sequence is CASSRRGPSYEQYF.

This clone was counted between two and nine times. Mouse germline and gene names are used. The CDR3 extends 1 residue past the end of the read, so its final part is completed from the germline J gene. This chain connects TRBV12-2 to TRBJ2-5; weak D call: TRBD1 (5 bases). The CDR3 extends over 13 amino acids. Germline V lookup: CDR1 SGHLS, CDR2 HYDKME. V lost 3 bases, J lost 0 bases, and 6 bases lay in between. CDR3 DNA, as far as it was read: TGTGCCAGCTCTTCAGGGAACCAAGACACCCAGTAC. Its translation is CASSSGNQDTQY. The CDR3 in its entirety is CASSSGNQDTQYF.

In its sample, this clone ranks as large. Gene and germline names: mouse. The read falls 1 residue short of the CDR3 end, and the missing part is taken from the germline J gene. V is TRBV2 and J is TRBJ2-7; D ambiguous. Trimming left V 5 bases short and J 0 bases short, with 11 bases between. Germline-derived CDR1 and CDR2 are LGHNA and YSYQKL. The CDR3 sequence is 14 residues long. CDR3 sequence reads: CASSIRGSSYEQYF. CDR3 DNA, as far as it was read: TGTGCCAGCAGCATCCGGGGTAGCTCCTATGAACAGTAC.

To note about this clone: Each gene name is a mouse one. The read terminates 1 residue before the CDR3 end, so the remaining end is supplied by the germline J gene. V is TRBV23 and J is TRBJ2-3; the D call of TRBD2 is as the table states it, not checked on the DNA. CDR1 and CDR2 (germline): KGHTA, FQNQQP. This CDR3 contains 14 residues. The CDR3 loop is CSSSRWTSAETLYF. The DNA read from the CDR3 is TGCTCCAGCAGTCGCTGGACTAGTGCAGAAACGCTGTAT.

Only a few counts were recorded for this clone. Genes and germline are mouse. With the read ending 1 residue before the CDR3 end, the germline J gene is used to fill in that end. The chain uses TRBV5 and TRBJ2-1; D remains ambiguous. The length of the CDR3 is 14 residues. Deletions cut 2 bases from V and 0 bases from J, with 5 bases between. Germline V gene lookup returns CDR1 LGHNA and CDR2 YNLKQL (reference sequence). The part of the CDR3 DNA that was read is TGTGCCAGCAGCCAATCAGATAACTATGCTGAGCAGTTC. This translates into CASSQSDNYAEQF. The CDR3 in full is CASSQSDNYAEQFF.

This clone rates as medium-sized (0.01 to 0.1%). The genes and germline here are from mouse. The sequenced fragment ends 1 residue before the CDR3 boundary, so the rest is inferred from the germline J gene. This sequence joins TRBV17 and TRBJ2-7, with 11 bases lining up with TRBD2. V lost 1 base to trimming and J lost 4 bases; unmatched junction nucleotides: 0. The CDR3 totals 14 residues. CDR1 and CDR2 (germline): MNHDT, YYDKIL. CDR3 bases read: TGTGCTAGCAGTAGAGGGACTGGGGGGTATGAACAGTAC. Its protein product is CASSRGTGGYEQY. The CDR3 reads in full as CASSRGTGGYEQYF. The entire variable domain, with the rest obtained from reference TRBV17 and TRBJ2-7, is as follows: DTTVKQNPRYKLARVGKPVNLICSQTMNHDTMYWYQKKPNQAPKLLLFYYDKILNREADTFEKFQSSRPNNSFCSLYIGSAGLEYSAMYLCASSRGTGGYEQYFGPGTRLTVL.

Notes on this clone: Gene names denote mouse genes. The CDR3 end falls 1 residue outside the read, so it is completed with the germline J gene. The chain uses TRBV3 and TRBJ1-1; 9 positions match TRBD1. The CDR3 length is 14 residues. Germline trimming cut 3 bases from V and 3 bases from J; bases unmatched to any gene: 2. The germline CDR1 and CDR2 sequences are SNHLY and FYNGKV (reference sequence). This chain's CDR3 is CASSLGQGDTEVFF. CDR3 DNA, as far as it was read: TGTGCCAGCAGCTTGGGACAGGGAGACACAGAAGTCTTC. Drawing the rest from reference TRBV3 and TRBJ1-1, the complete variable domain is GPKVLQIPSHQIIDMGQMVTLNCDPVSNHLYFYWYKQILGQQMEFLVNFYNGKVMEKSKLFKDQFSVERPDGSYFTLKIQPTALEDSAVYFCASSLGQGDTEVFFGKGTRLTVV.

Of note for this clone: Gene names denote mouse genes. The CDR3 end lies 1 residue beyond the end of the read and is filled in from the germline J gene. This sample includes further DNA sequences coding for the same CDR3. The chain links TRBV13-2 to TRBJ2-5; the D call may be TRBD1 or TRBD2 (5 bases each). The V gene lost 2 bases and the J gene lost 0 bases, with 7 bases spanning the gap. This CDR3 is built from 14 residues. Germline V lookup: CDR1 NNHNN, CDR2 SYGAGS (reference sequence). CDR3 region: CASGDRGNQDTQYF. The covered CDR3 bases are TGTGCCAGCGGTGACCGGGGGAACCAAGACACCCAGTAC.

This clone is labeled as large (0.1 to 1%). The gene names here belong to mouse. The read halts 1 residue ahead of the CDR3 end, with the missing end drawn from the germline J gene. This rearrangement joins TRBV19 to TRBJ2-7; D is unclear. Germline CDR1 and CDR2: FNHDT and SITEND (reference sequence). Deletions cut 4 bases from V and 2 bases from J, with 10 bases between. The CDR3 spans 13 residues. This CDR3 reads CASSSPGAYEQYF. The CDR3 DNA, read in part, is TGTGCCAGCAGTTCACCGGGAGCCTATGAACAGTAC.

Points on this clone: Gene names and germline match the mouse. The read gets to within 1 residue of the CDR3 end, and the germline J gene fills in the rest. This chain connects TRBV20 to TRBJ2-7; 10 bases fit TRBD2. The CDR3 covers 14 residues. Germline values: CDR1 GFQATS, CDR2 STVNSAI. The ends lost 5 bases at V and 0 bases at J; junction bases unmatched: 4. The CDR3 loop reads CGAEDWGSSYEQYF. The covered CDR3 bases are TGTGGTGCTGAGGACTGGGGGAGCTCCTATGAACAGTAC.

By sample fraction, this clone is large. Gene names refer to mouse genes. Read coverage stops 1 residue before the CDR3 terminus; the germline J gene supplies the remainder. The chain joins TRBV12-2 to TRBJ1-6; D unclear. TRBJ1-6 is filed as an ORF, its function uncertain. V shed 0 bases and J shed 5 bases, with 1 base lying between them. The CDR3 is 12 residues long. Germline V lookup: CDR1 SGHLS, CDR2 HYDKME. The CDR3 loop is CASSLHNSPLYF. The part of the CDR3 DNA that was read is TGTGCCAGCTCTCTCCATAATTCGCCCCTCTAC.

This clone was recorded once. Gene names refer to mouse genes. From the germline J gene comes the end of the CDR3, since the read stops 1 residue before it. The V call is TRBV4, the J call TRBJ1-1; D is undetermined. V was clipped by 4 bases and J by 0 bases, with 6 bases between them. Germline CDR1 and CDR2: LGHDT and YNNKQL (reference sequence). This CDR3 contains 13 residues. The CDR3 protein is CASSLTTNTEVFF. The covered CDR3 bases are TGTGCCAGCAGCTTGACAACAAACACAGAAGTCTTC.

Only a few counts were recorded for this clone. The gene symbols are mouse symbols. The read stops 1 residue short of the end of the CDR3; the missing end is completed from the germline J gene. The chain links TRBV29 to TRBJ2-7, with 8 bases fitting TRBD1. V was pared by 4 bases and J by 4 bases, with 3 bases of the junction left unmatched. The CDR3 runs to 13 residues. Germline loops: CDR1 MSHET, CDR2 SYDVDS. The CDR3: CASSSGTGYEQYF. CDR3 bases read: TGTGCTAGCAGTTCCGGGACAGGTTATGAACAGTAC.

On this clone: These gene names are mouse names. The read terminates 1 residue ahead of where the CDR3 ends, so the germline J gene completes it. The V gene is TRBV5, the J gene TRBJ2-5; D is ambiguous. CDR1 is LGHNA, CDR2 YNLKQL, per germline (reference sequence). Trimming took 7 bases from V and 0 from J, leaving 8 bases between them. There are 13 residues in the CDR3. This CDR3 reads CASKGFNQDTQYF. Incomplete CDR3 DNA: TGTGCCAGCAAGGGCTTTAACCAAGACACCCAGTAC.

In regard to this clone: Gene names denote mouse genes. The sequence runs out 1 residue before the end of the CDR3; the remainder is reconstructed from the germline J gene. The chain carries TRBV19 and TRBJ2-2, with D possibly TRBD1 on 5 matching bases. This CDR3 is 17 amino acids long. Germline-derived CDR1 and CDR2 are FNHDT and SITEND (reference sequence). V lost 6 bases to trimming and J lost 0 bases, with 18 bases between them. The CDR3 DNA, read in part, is TGTGCCAGCACCCTCGGCCAGGGCCTTGCAAACACCGGGCAGCTCTAC. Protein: CASTLGQGLANTGQLY. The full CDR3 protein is CASTLGQGLANTGQLYF.

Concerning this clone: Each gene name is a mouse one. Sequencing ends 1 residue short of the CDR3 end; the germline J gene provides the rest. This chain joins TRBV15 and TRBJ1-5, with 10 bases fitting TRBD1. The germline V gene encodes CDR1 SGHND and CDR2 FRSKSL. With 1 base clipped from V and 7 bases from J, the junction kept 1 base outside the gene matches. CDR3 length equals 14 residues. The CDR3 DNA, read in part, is TGTGCCAGCAGTTTAGAGGACAGGGGGCAGGCTCCGCTT. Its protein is CASSLEDRGQAPL. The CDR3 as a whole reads CASSLEDRGQAPLF.

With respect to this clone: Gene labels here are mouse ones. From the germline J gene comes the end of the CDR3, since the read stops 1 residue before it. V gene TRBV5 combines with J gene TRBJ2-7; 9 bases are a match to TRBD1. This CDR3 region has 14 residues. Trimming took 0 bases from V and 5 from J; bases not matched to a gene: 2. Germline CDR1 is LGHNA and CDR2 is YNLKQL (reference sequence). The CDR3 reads CASSQERDRDEQYF. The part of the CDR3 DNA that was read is TGTGCCAGCAGCCAAGAACGGGACAGGGATGAACAGTAC.

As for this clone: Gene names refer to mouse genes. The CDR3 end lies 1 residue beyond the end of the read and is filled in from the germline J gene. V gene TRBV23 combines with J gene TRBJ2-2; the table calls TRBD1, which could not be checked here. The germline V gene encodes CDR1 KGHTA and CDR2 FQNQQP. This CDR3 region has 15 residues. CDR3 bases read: TGCTCCAGCAGTCCCGGGACATCAAACACCGGGCAGCTCTAC. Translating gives CSSSPGTSNTGQLY. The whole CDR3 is CSSSPGTSNTGQLYF.

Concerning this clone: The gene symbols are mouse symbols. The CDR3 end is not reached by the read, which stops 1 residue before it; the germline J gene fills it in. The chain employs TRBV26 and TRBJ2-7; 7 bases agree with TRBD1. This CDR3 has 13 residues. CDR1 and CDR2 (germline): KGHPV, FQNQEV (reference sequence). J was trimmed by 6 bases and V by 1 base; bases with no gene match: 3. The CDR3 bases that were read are TGTGCCAGCAGTCTGTACGGGACAGTTGAACAGTAC. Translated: CASSLYGTVEQY. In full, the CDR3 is CASSLYGTVEQYF.

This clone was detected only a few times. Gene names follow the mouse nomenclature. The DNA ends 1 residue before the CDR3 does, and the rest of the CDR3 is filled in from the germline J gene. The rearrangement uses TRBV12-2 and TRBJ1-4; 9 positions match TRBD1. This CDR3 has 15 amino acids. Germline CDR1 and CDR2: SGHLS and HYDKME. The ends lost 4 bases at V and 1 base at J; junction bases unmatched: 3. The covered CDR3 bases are TGTGCCAGCTCCCCGGACAGGGGTTCCAACGAAAGATTATTT. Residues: CASSPDRGSNERLF. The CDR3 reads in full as CASSPDRGSNERLFF.